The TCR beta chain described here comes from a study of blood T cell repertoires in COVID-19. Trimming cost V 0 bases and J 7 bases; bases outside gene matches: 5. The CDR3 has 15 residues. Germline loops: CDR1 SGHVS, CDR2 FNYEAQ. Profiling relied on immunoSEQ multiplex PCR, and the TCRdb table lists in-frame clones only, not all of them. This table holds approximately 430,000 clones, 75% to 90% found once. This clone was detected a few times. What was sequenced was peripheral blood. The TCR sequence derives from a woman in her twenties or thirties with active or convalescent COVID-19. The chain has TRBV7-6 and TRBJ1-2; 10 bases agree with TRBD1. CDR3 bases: TGTGCCAGCAGCTTAGCCGGGACAGGGGAAGGTGGCTACACCTTC. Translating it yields CASSLAGTGEGGYTF.